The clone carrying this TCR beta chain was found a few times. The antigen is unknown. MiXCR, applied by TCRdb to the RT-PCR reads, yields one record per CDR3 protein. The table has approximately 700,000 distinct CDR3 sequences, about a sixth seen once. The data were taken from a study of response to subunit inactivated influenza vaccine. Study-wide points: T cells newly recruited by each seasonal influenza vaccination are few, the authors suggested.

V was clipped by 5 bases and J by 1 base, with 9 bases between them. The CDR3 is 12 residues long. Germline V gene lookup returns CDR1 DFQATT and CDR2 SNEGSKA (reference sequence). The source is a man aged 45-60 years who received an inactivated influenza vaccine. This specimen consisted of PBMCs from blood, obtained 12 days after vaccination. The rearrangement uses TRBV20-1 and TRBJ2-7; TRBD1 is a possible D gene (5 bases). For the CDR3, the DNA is TGCAGTGCTCACAGGTCTTCCTACGAGCAGTACTTC. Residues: CSAHRSSYEQYF.